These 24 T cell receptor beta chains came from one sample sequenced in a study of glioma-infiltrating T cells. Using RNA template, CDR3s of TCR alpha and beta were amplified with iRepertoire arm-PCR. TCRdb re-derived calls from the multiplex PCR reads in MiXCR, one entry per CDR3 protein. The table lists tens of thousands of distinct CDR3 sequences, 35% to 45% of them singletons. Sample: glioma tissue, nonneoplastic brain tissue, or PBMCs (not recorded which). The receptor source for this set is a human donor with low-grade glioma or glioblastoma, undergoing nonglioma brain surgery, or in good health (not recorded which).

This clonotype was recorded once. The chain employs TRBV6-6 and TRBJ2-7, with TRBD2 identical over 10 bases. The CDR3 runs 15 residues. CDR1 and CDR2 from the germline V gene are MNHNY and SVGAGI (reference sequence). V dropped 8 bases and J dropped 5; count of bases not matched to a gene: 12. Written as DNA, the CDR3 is TGTGCCAGCTCCTTGTCTAGCGGGAGTCTTAACGAGCAGTACTTC. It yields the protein CASSLSSGSLNEQYF.

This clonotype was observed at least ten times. CDR3 in amino acids: CASSQESSDNEAFF. Written as DNA, the CDR3 is TGTGCCAGCAGCCAAGAGAGTAGTGACAATGAAGCTTTCTTT. The gene calls are TRBV3-1 and TRBJ1-1; D is ambiguous. Germline-derived CDR1 and CDR2 are LGHDT and YNNKEL (reference sequence). The CDR3 covers 14 residues. Trimming left V 0 bases short and J 7 bases short, with 12 bases between.

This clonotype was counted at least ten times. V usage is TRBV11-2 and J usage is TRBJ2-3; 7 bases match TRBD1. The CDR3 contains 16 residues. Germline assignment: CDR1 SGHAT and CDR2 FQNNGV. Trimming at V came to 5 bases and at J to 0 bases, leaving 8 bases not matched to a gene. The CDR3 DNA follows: TGTGCCAGCAGCCCAGCCGGGACAGTCAGCACAGATACGCAGTATTTT. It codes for CASSPAGTVSTDTQYF.

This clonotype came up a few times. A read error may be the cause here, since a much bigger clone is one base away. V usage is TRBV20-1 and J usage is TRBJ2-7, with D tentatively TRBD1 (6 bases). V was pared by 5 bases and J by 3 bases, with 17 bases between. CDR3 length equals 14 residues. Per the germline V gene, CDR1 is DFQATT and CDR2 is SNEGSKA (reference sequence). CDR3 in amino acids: CSAGVGQLLYEQYF. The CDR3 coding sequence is TGCAGTGCTGGAGTGGGACAACTCCTCTACGAGCAGTACTTC.

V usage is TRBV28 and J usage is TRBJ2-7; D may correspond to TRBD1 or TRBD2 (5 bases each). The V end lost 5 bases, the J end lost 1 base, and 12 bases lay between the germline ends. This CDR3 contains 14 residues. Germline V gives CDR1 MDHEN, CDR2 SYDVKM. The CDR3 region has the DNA TGTGCCAGCAGTCCCGGGACCGAATCCTACGAGCAGTACTTC. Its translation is CASSPGTESYEQYF.

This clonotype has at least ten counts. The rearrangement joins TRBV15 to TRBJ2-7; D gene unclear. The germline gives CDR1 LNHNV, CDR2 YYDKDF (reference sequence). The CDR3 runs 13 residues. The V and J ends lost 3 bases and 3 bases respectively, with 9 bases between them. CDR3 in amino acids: CATSRGSLYEQYF. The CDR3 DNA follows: TGTGCCACCAGCAGGGGTTCCCTCTACGAGCAGTACTTC. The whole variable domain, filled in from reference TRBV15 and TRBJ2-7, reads DAMVIQNPRYQVTQFGKPVTLSCSQTLNHNVMYWYQQKSSQAPKLLFHYYDKDFNNEADTPDNFQSRRPNTSFCFLDIRSPGLGDTAMYLCATSRGSLYEQYFGPGTRLTVT.

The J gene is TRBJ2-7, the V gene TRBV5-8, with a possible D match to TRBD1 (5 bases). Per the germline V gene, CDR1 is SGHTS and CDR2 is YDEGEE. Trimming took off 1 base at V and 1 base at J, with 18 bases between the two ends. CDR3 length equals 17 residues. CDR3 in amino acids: CASSLKAGWISSYEQYF. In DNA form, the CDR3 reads TGTGCCAGCAGCTTGAAGGCAGGGTGGATTAGTTCCTACGAGCAGTACTTC.

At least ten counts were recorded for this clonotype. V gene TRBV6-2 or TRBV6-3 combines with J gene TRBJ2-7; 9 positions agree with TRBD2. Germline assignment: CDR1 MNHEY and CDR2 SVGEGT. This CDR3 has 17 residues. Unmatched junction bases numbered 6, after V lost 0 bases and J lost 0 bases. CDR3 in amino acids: CASSYSGLARSSYEQYF. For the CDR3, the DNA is TGTGCCAGCAGTTACTCCGGACTAGCGAGGAGCTCCTACGAGCAGTACTTC.

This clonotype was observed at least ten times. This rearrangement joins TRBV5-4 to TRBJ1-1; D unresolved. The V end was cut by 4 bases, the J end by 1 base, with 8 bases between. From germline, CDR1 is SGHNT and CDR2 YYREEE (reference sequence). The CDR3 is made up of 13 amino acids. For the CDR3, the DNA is TGTGCCAGCAGCGGGATCAGGAACACTGAAGCTTTCTTT. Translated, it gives CASSGIRNTEAFF.

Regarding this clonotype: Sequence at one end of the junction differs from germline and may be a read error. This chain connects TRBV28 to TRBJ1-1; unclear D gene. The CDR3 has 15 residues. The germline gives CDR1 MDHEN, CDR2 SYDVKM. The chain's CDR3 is CASRSTTGYVAEALF. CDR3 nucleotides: TGTGCCAGCAGATCAACGACGGGGTACGTCGCTGAAGCTCTCTTT.

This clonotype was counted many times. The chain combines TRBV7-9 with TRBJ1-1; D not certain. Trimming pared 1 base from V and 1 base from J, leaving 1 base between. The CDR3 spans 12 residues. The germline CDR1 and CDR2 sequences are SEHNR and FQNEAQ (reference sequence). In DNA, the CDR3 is TGTGCCAGCAGCTTAGAGAACACTGAAGCTTTCTTT. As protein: CASSLENTEAFF.

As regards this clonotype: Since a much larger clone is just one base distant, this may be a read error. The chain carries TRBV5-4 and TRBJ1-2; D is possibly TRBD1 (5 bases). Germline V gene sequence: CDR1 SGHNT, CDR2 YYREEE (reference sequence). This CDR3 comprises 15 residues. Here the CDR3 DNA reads TGTGCCAGCAGCGACTTAGACAGACCCCACTATGGCTCCACCTTC. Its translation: CASSDLDRPHYGSTF.

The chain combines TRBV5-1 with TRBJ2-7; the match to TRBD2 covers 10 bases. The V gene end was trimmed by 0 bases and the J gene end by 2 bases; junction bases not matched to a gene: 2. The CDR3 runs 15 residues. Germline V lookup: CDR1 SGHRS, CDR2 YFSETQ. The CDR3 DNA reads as TGCGCCAGCAGCTTGGCTACTAGCGGGGCCTACGAGCAGTACTTC. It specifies CASSLATSGAYEQYF.

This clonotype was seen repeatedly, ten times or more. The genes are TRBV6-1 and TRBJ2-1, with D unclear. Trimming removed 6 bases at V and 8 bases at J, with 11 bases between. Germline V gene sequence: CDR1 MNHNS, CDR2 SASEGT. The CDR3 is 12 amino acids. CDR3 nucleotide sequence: TGTGCCAGCAGACTACAAGGGCATGAGCAGTTCTTC. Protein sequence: CASRLQGHEQFF.

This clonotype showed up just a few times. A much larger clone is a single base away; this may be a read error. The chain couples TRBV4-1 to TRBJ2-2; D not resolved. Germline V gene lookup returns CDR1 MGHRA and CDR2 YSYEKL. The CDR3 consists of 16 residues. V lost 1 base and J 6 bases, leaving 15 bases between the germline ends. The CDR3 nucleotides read TGCGCCAGCAGCCAAGGACTGGAGCCCGGTGCCGGGGAGCTGTTTTTT. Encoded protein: CASSQGLEPGAGELFF.

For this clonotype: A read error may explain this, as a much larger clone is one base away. CDR3 amino acids: CASSAWGRSEASF. As DNA, the CDR3 is TGTGCCAGCAGCGCTTGGGGGAGGTCTGAAGCTTCCTTT. This chain links TRBV2 with TRBJ1-1; TRBD1 might be the D (5 bases). Per germline, CDR1 SNHLY and CDR2 FYNNEI. The CDR3 sequence is 13 residues long.

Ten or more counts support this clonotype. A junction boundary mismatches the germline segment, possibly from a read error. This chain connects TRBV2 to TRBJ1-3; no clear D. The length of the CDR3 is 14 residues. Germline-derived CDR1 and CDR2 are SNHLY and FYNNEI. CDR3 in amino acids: CASSLNIGGTTIYF. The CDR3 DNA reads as TGTGCCAGCAGTTTGAACATCGGCGGAACCACCATATATTTT.

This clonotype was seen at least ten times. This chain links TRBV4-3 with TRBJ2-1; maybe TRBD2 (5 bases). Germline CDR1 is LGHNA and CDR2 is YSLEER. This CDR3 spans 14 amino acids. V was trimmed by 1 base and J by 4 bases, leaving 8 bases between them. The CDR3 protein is CASSQAAEYNEQFF. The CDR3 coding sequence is TGCGCCAGCAGCCAAGCAGCGGAGTACAATGAGCAGTTCTTC.

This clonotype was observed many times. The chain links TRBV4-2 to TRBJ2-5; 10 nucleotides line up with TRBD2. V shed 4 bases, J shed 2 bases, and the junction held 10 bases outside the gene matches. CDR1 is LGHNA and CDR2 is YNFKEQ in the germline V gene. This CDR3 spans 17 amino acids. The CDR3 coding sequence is TGTGCCAGCAGCCCCAGGCCACTAGCGGGGCAACAAGAGACCCAGTACTTC. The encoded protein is CASSPRPLAGQQETQYF.

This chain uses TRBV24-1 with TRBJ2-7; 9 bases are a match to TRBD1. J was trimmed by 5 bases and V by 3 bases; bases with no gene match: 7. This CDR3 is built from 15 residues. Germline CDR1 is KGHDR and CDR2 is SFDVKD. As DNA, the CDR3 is TGTGCCACCAGTGATCGCCGGGGACAGGGCCACGAGCAGTACTTC. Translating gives CATSDRRGQGHEQYF.

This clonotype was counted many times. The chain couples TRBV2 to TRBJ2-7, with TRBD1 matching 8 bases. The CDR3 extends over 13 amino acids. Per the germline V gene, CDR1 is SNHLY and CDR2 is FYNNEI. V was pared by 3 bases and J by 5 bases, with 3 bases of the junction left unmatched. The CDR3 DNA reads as TGTGCCAGCAGTGACGGACAGGGCCACGAGCAGTACTTC. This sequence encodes CASSDGQGHEQYF.

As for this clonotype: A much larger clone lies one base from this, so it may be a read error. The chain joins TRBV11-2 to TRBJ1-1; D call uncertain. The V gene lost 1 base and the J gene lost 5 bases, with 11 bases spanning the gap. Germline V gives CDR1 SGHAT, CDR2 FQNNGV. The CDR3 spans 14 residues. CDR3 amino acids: CASSLATGGTEAFF. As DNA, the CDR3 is TGTGCCAGCAGCTTAGCCACCGGTGGTACTGAAGCTTTCTTT.

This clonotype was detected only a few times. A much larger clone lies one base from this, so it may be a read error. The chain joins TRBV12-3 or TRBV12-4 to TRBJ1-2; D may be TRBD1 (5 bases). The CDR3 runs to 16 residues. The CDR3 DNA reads TGTGCCAGCAGTTTAGCGGTGACAGCCAACCACTATGACTACACCTTC. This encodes CASSLAVTANHYDYTF.

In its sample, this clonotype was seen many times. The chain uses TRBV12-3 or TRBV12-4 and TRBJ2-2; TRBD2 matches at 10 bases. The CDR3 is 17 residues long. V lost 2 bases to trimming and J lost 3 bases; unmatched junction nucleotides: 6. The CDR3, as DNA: TGTGCCAGCAGTTTATCGGGGCTAGCGGGAGACACCGGGGAGCTGTTTTTT. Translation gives CASSLSGLAGDTGELFF.